The 17 T cell receptor beta chains below come from one sample, sequenced in a study of cytomegalovirus exposure and HLA in healthy donors. The PCR was carried out with 60 Vbeta primers and 13 Jbeta primers. Here immunoSEQ multiplex PCR was the method, and the copy in TCRdb shows in-frame clones only, minus some. The sample lists 130,000 to 150,000 clones, 75% to 80% occurring once. Sequences were obtained from PBMCs. All receptors derive from a man aged 35-49 years in good health and CMV-seropositive.

This clone was counted between two and nine times. V gene TRBV25-1 combines with J gene TRBJ1-1; 9 bases are shared with TRBD1. Germline values: CDR1 MGHDK, CDR2 SYGVNS. Losses at the gene ends were 5 bases for V and 4 bases for J; bases not matched to a gene: 5. The CDR3 length is 14 residues. CDR3 sequence: CASSPDRGSTEAFF. For the CDR3, the DNA is TGTGCCAGCAGTCCGGACAGGGGTTCCACTGAAGCTTTCTTT.

The rearrangement links TRBV7-2 to TRBJ2-7; 10 bases line up with TRBD1. The CDR3 has 17 residues. In germline, CDR1 is SGHTA, CDR2 FQGNSA. With 1 base clipped from V and 3 bases from J, the junction kept 9 bases outside the gene matches. The CDR3 sequence: CASSLGLGGQGNYEQYF. The DNA of the CDR3 is TGTGCCAGCAGCTTAGGGCTCGGGGGACAGGGGAACTACGAGCAGTACTTC. Full variable domain (rest looked up from reference TRBV7-2 and TRBJ2-7): GAGVSQSPSNKVTEKGKDVELRCDPISGHTALYWYRQSLGQGLEFLIYFQGNSAPDKSGLPSDRFSAERTGGSVSTLTIQRTQQEDSAVYLCASSLGLGGQGNYEQYFGPGTRLTVT.

V gene TRBV30 combines with J gene TRBJ2-3; 9 nucleotides match TRBD1. The V and J ends lost 4 bases and 6 bases, in that order; junction bases with no gene match: 8. Germline CDR1 is GTSNPN and CDR2 is SVGIG (reference sequence). This CDR3 has 14 residues. The CDR3 is CAWTTGGVPDTQYF. CDR3 DNA: TGTGCCTGGACAACAGGGGGCGTACCCGATACGCAGTATTTT.

The gene calls are TRBV5-1 and TRBJ2-1; 11 bases match TRBD2. This CDR3 has 15 residues. V gave up 0 bases and J gave up 8 bases; unmatched junction bases: 4. Per germline, CDR1 SGHRS and CDR2 YFSETQ. DNA for the CDR3: TGCGCCAGCAGCTTGGCCTTACTAGCGGGAGATGAGCAGTTCTTC. Translation gives CASSLALLAGDEQFF.

The chain uses TRBV4-3 and TRBJ1-6, with TRBD1 matching 7 bases. Germline V CDR1 and CDR2: LGHNA, YSLEER. With 3 bases clipped from V and 4 bases from J, the junction kept 9 bases outside the gene matches. The CDR3 extends over 17 amino acids. The CDR3: CASSQVTGRIYNSPLHF. In DNA, the CDR3 is TGCGCCAGCAGCCAGGTGACAGGGCGAATTTATAATTCACCCCTCCACTTT.

This clone showed up just once. CDR3 in DNA: TGCAGCGCCCTAACCACCGGGGAGCTGTTTTTT. Translation: CSALTTGELFF. V gene TRBV29-1 combines with J gene TRBJ2-2; D remains unclear. The CDR3 has 11 amino acids. Germline-derived CDR1 and CDR2 are SQVTM and ANQGSEA. V gave up 7 bases and J gave up 4 bases, with 7 bases separating them.

The genes are TRBV21-1 and TRBJ2-7; the table calls TRBD2, which could not be checked here. TRBV21-1 is assigned pseudogene status. This CDR3 contains 20 residues. The CDR3 sequence: CASSTPTSGIILCDFYEQYF. CDR3 nucleotides: TGTGCCAGCAGCACCCCGACTAGCGGGATTATTCTTTGCGACTTCTACGAGCAGTACTTC.

This CDR3 is CASSLEGDYTEAFF. The CDR3 DNA is TGTGCCAGCAGTTTAGAAGGGGACTACACTGAAGCTTTCTTT. The chain combines TRBV27 with TRBJ1-1, with a weak D call TRBD1 (5 bases). The V and J ends lost 2 bases and 3 bases respectively, with 10 bases between them. Germline CDR1 reads MNHEY; CDR2 reads SMNVEV (reference sequence). The CDR3 is made up of 14 amino acids.

This clone was recorded a few times. Here the CDR3 reads CASSYQTSGGTYEQYF. In DNA, the CDR3 is TGTGCCAGCAGTTATCAGACTAGCGGGGGGACCTACGAGCAGTACTTC. The chain links TRBV6-5 to TRBJ2-7; 13 bases are shared with TRBD2. V dropped 3 bases and J dropped 2; count of bases not matched to a gene: 4. Per the germline V gene, CDR1 is MNHEY and CDR2 is SVGAGI. This CDR3 contains 16 residues.

The rearrangement links TRBV11-2 to TRBJ2-7; weak D call: TRBD2 (5 bases). The ends were cut back, 0 bases at V and 4 bases at J, with 13 bases in the middle. The germline CDR1 and CDR2 sequences are SGHAT and FQNNGV. The CDR3 length is 15 residues. CDR3: CASSLDPGVSYEQYF. Written as DNA, the CDR3 is TGTGCCAGCAGCTTAGATCCCGGGGTGTCTTACGAGCAGTACTTC.

As to this clone: The germline gene is not matched at one end of the junction; a read error may be the cause. This chain joins TRBV15 and TRBJ2-3; 11 bases align to TRBD2. The CDR3 loop spans 17 amino acids. Per the germline V gene, CDR1 is LNHNV and CDR2 is YYDKDF (reference sequence). Here the CDR3 DNA reads TGTGCCACCAGCGGCGTGGGGACTAGCGGCCGCACGGATACGCAGTATTTT. This translates into CATSGVGTSGRTDTQYF.

This sequence joins TRBV7-3 and TRBJ1-2, with 8 bases aligning to TRBD1. V dropped 4 bases and J dropped 3; count of bases not matched to a gene: 13. The CDR3 contains 17 residues. Looked up from germline, CDR1 is SGHTA and CDR2 is FQGTGA. The CDR3 is CASSSTGEGWLDYGYTF. In DNA form, the CDR3 reads TGTGCCAGCAGCTCGACAGGGGAGGGGTGGTTAGACTATGGCTACACCTTC.

V and J are TRBV2 and TRBJ2-5; 8 nucleotides line up with TRBD1. The CDR3 covers 12 residues. Per the germline V gene, CDR1 is SNHLY and CDR2 is FYNNEI. The ends lost 6 bases at V and 8 bases at J; junction bases unmatched: 5. This CDR3 is CASRPGQGTQYF. Written as DNA, the CDR3 is TGTGCCAGCAGACCCGGACAGGGCACCCAGTACTTC. Full variable domain (outside the CDR3, taken from reference TRBV2 and TRBJ2-5): EPEVTQTPSHQVTQMGQEVILRCVPISNHLYFYWYRQILGQKVEFLVSFYNNEISEKSEIFDDQFSVERPDGSNFTLKIRSTKLEDSAMYFCASRPGQGTQYFGPGTRLLVL.

The chain recombines TRBV7-2 with TRBJ2-7; TRBD2 matches at 11 bases. The CDR3 covers 16 residues. Germline V gene lookup returns CDR1 SGHTA and CDR2 FQGNSA. The trim removed 5 bases at V and 4 bases at J, leaving 10 bases unmatched. CDR3 sequence (DNA): TGTGCCAGCAGCGCCGGCCCTAGCGGGAGGTCATACGAGCAGTACTTC. It is translated as CASSAGPSGRSYEQYF.

The V call is TRBV6-1, the J call TRBJ2-3; D is undetermined. The V end was cut by 2 bases, the J end by 1 base, with 4 bases between. The CDR3 is 13 amino acids. Germline V gives CDR1 MNHNS, CDR2 SASEGT. CDR3 nucleotide sequence: TGTGCCAGCAGTGAATATCGCACAGATACGCAGTATTTT. Amino acids: CASSEYRTDTQYF.

The CDR3 sequence: CASCRDRDNSPLHF. In nucleotides, the CDR3 is TGCGCCAGCTGCCGGGACAGGGATAATTCACCCCTCCACTTT. The rearrangement uses TRBV4-3 and TRBJ1-6; TRBD1 aligns across 9 bases. CDR1 and CDR2 from the germline V gene are LGHNA and YSLEER. J lost 5 bases, V lost 8 bases, and 4 bases had no gene match. The CDR3 sequence is 14 residues long.

This clone was counted once. The rearrangement uses TRBV5-1 and TRBJ1-2; 7 nucleotides align to TRBD1. Germline lookup yields CDR1 SGHRS and CDR2 YFSETQ. The junction had 12 bases not matched to a gene; V was cut back by 2 bases and J by 8 bases. This CDR3 spans 15 amino acids. This chain's CDR3 is CASSLTGTAISGYTF. The CDR3 DNA is TGCGCCAGCAGCTTAACCGGGACAGCAATAAGCGGCTACACCTTC.